Shown below are 15 T cell receptor beta chains from a single sample sequenced in a study of response to subunit inactivated influenza vaccine. TCRdb reprocessed the RT-PCR reads with MiXCR, giving one entry per CDR3 protein. This table holds about 190,000 distinct CDR3 sequences, around an eighth found once. The source material was CD8+ T cells sorted from PBMCs, sampled around 5 days after vaccination. These TCRs come from a man between 50 and 59 years old who received an inactivated influenza vaccine.

The V gene is TRBV10-3, the J gene TRBJ1-2, with D possibly matching TRBD1 (6 bases). In germline, CDR1 is ENHRY, CDR2 SYGVKD. V was cut by 8 bases and J by 5 bases, with 21 bases left in between. The CDR3 totals 15 residues. The CDR3 loop is CAIRDTEEHEYGYTF. The CDR3 DNA reads as TGTGCCATCCGGGACACGGAGGAACACGAATATGGCTACACCTTC.

The chain carries TRBV30 and TRBJ2-3; 9 bases match TRBD2. Germline lookup yields CDR1 GTSNPN and CDR2 SVGIG (reference sequence). This CDR3 has 16 residues. V gave up 2 bases and J gave up 1 base; unmatched junction bases: 7. CDR3: CAWSNPEREGTDTQYF. The DNA for the CDR3 is TGTGCCTGGAGTAATCCAGAGCGGGAGGGCACAGATACGCAGTATTTT.

This clonotype was counted only a few times. V gene TRBV5-1 combines with J gene TRBJ2-3, with D uncertain. Germline CDR1 and CDR2: SGHRS and YFSETQ. With 4 bases removed from V and 3 bases from J, the gap between germline ends came to 6 bases. This CDR3 is built from 12 residues. CDR3 sequence (DNA): TGCGCCAGCAGCCCTGAGACAGATACGCAGTATTTT. It translates to CASSPETDTQYF. Full variable domain (missing parts from reference TRBV5-1 and TRBJ2-3): KAGVTQTPRYLIKTRGQQVTLSCSPISGHRSVSWYQQTPGQGLQFLFEYFSETQRNKGNFPGRFSGRQFSNSRSEMNVSTLELGDSALYLCASSPETDTQYFGPGTRLTVL.

This clonotype has a handful of counts. The chain couples TRBV24-1 to TRBJ2-6; 8 bases align to TRBD1. CDR1 and CDR2 from the germline V gene are KGHDR and SFDVKD. The CDR3 length is 16 residues. Trimming took 3 bases from V and 1 from J; bases not matched to a gene: 1. The CDR3 sequence: CATSDTGGSGANVLTF. Here the CDR3 DNA reads TGTGCCACCAGTGATACAGGGGGGTCTGGGGCCAACGTCCTGACTTTC.

This clonotype came up many times. V and J are TRBV2 and TRBJ1-2, with 8 bases identical to TRBD1. J lost 5 bases, V lost 8 bases, and 13 bases had no gene match. CDR1 and CDR2 from the germline V gene are SNHLY and FYNNEI. The CDR3 contains 15 residues. For the CDR3, the DNA is TGTGCCAGCGGGGGGAAATTGGACAGGGAATATGGCTACACCTTC. Protein sequence: CASGGKLDREYGYTF.

This clonotype was seen more than once but under ten times. This rearrangement joins TRBV27 to TRBJ2-2, with 8 bases fitting TRBD2. This CDR3 has 16 amino acids. The germline V gene has CDR1 MNHEY and CDR2 SMNVEV (reference sequence). With V trimmed by 5 bases and J by 5 bases, 10 bases remained unmatched. DNA for the CDR3: TGTGCCAGCAGTCCCCAGCGGGAGATGTGGACCGGGGAGCTGTTTTTT. This encodes CASSPQREMWTGELFF.

The gene calls are TRBV4-3 and TRBJ2-3, with D maybe TRBD2 (6 bases). CDR3 length equals 18 residues. Looked up from germline, CDR1 is LGHNA and CDR2 is YSLEER. The V and J ends lost 0 bases and 0 bases respectively, with 16 bases between them. The CDR3 DNA is TGCGCCAGCAGCCAAGATTTCCCTGGGGGGTTCAGCACAGATACGCAGTATTTT. The encoded protein is CASSQDFPGGFSTDTQYF.

V and J are TRBV7-8 and TRBJ2-3; 8 bases map to TRBD2. Germline values: CDR1 SGHVS, CDR2 FQNEAQ. The CDR3 runs 16 residues. V dropped 0 bases and J dropped 3; count of bases not matched to a gene: 5. The DNA of the CDR3 is TGTGCCAGCAGCTTAGCCCTAGCGGGCATTACAGATACGCAGTATTTT. Translating it yields CASSLALAGITDTQYF. The variable domain in full, with the rest retrieved from reference TRBV7-8 and TRBJ2-3, is GAGVSQSPRYKVAKRGQDVALRCDPISGHVSLFWYQQALGQGPEFLTYFQNEAQLDKSGLPSDRFFAERPEGSVSTLKIQRTQQEDSAVYLCASSLALAGITDTQYFGPGTRLTVL.

This sequence joins TRBV20-1 and TRBJ2-7; D is uncertain. The CDR3 spans 8 residues. Germline V gene data show CDR1 as DFQATT and CDR2 as SNEGSKA (reference sequence). This CDR3 is CSLREQYF. Here the CDR3 DNA reads TGCAGCCTAAGGGAGCAGTACTTC.

This clonotype was recorded at least ten times. The chain links TRBV12-3 or TRBV12-4 to TRBJ2-7; D is unclear. This CDR3 has 12 residues. Trimming removed 4 bases at V and 2 bases at J, with 6 bases between. This CDR3 reads CASSSRTYEQYF. As DNA, the CDR3 is TGTGCCAGCAGTTCCCGGACCTACGAGCAGTACTTC.

In its sample, this clonotype was seen a few times. CDR3 residues: CASSPGGVSYEQYF. CDR3 bases: TGTGCCAGCAGCCCCGGGGGAGTATCCTACGAGCAGTACTTC. The chain uses TRBV11-2 and TRBJ2-7, with D tentatively TRBD2 (6 bases). CDR3 length: 14 residues. Germline V gene lookup returns CDR1 SGHAT and CDR2 FQNNGV. The V gene lost 5 bases and the J gene lost 1 base, with 12 bases spanning the gap.

This sequence joins TRBV13 and TRBJ2-5; 8 positions agree with TRBD2. CDR1 is PRHDT and CDR2 is FYEKMQ in the germline V gene (reference sequence). V trimming: 1 base; J trimming: 1 base; junction bases outside the gene matches: 5. This CDR3 has 16 residues. The DNA of the CDR3 is TGTGCCAGCAGCTTAGTTAGCGGGGCCTCCCAAGAGACCCAGTACTTC. Translation gives CASSLVSGASQETQYF.

This clonotype was picked up a small number of times. V gene TRBV20-1 combines with J gene TRBJ1-2, with 9 bases aligning to TRBD1. CDR1 is DFQATT, CDR2 SNEGSKA, per germline (reference sequence). The CDR3 covers 14 residues. Trimming at V came to 3 bases and at J to 4 bases, leaving 6 bases not matched to a gene. CDR3 nucleotide sequence: TGCAGTGCTAGCTCTACAGGGGGCCTCTATGGCTACACCTTC. It specifies CSASSTGGLYGYTF.

The CDR3 region is CASSYLGTSGMIKTQYF. The CDR3 DNA is TGTGCCAGCAGTTACCTTGGGACTAGCGGGATGATAAAGACCCAGTACTTC. This chain connects TRBV6-2 or TRBV6-3 to TRBJ2-5; 13 nucleotides line up with TRBD2. From germline, CDR1 is MNHEY and CDR2 SVGEGT. After removal of 2 bases from V and 6 bases from J, the junction contained 9 bases not matched to a gene. This CDR3 comprises 17 residues.

This clonotype was detected many times. The V and J genes are TRBV7-6 and TRBJ2-5, with 9 bases lining up with TRBD2. CDR1 and CDR2 (germline): SGHVS, FNYEAQ. The CDR3 contains 16 residues. The trim removed 1 base at V and 1 base at J, leaving 4 bases unmatched. In nucleotides, the CDR3 is TGTGCCAGCAGCTTAGACCCGCGGGGGGGCCAAGAGACCCAGTACTTC. Residues: CASSLDPRGGQETQYF.